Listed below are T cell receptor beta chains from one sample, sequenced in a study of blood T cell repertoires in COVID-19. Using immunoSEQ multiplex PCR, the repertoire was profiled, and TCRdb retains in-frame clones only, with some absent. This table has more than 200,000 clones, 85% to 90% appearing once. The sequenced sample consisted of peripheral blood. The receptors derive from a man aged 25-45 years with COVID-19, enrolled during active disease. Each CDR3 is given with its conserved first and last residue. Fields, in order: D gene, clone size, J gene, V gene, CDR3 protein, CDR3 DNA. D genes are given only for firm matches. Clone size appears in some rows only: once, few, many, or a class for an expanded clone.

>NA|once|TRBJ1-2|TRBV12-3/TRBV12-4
CASSPWGGGGYTF
TGTGCCAGCAGTCCCTGGGGAGGAGGGGGCTACACCTTC
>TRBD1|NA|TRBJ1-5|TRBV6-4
CASSDSIRTGENQPQHF
TGTGCCAGCAGTGACTCTATACGGACAGGAGAAAATCAGCCCCAGCATTTT
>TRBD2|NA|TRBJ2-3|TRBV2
CASSEYLGRGTDTQYF
TGTGCCAGCAGTGAATATTTGGGGCGGGGGACAGATACGCAGTATTTT
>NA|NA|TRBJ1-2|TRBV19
CASRGSYGYTF
TGTGCCAGTCGAGGATCTTATGGCTACACCTTC
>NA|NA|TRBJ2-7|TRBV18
CASSSGTTSSYEQYF
TGTGCCAGCTCATCCGGGACAACCAGCTCCTACGAGCAGTACTTC
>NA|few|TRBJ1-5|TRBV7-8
CASSLQGSSNQPQHF
TGTGCCAGCAGCTTACAGGGTAGCAGCAATCAGCCCCAGCATTTT
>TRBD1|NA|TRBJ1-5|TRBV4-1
CASSQRGGIQGDQPQHF
TGCGCCAGCAGCCAAAGAGGGGGGATACAGGGGGATCAGCCCCAGCATTTT
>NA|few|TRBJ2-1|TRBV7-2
CASGSSYNEQFF
TGTGCCAGCGGGAGCTCCTACAATGAGCAGTTCTTC
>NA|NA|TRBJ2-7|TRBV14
CASSPTSGGYNEQYF
TGTGCCAGCAGCCCCACGTCGGGGGGCTATAACGAGCAGTACTTC
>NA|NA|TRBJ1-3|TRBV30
CAWNQLSGNTIYF
TGTGCCTGGAACCAGTTATCTGGAAACACCATATATTTT